These T cell receptor beta chains were read from a single sample in a study of cytomegalovirus exposure and HLA in healthy donors. Only in-frame clones appear in the TCRdb table, and some are missing; sequencing was by immunoSEQ multiplex PCR. In total, the table holds approximately 58,000 clones. Material: PBMCs. The origin of the receptors is a man aged 18 to 35 in good health and CMV-seropositive. CDR3s include the opening cysteine and the closing phenylalanine or tryptophan. D genes are given only for firm matches.

len	v_gene	j_gene	d_gene	CDR3aa	CDR3nt
15	TRBV7-8	TRBJ2-1	TRBD2	CASSLGAGAYNEQFF	TGTGCCAGCAGCTTAGGTGCGGGAGCCTACAATGAGCAGTTCTTC
13	TRBV7-3	TRBJ2-1	TRBD1	CASSYDRANEQFF	TGTGCCAGCAGCTATGACAGGGCTAATGAGCAGTTCTTC
15	TRBV5-4	TRBJ1-3	-	CASSLEPSSGSTIYF	TGTGCCAGCAGCTTGGAGCCTAGCTCTGGAAGCACCATATATTTT
15	TRBV10-2	TRBJ2-2	TRBD2	CASSRTTSGSGELFF	TGCGCCAGCAGCCGAACGACTAGCGGGAGCGGGGAGCTGTTTTTT
12	TRBV6-6	TRBJ2-7	-	CASSSGAYEQYF	TGTGCCAGCAGTTCAGGGGCCTACGAGCAGTACTTC
20	TRBV30	TRBJ2-1	TRBD2	CAWSGFDRAETSGSFGEQFF	TGTGCCTGGAGTGGGTTTGACAGGGCCGAAACTAGCGGGAGTTTCGGTGAGCAGTTCTTC
13	TRBV9	TRBJ2-1	-	CASSVELWGEQFF	TGTGCCAGCAGCGTAGAACTATGGGGCGAGCAGTTCTTC
15	TRBV7-9	TRBJ2-1	-	CASSYRVPRRGVQFF	TGTGCCAGCAGCTACAGGGTACCCCGACGGGGGGTCCAGTTCTTC
17	TRBV28	TRBJ1-4	-	CASSLNGRGVLNEKLFF	TGTGCCAGCAGTTTAAACGGCAGGGGAGTCCTTAATGAAAAACTGTTTTTT
16	TRBV14	TRBJ2-5	TRBD1	CASSPRQGLPQETQYF	TGTGCCAGCAGCCCTCGACAGGGCCTACCGCAAGAGACCCAGTACTTC
11	TRBV6-1	TRBJ1-4	-	CASSDRVELFF	TGTGCCAGCAGTGACAGGGTGGAACTGTTTTTT
15	TRBV5-6	TRBJ1-4	-	CASSFAGIPNEKLFF	TGTGCCAGCAGCTTCGCAGGGATACCTAATGAAAAACTGTTTTTT
11	TRBV28	TRBJ1-1	-	CASSLGLKAFF	TGTGCCAGCAGTTTGGGGCTGAAAGCTTTCTTT
14	TRBV28	TRBJ2-2	TRBD1	CASTRQGDTGELFF	TGTGCCAGCACCCGACAGGGCGACACCGGGGAGCTGTTTTTT
17	TRBV7-2	TRBJ1-5	-	CASSLVGGLGGNQPQHF	TGTGCCAGCAGCTTAGTAGGCGGTCTCGGCGGCAATCAGCCCCAGCATTTT
14	TRBV6-1	TRBJ1-5	-	CASVRTLSNQPQHF	TGTGCCAGCGTCCGGACACTAAGCAATCAGCCCCAGCATTTT
15	TRBV10-3	TRBJ1-5	-	CAISERESGNQPQHF	TGTGCCATCAGTGAACGGGAGTCAGGCAATCAGCCCCAGCATTTT
19	TRBV2	TRBJ2-2	TRBD2	CASIGTGLAGDANTGELFF	TGTGCCAGCATAGGTACGGGACTAGCGGGAGACGCGAACACCGGGGAGCTGTTTTTT
15	TRBV7-2	TRBJ1-4	TRBD1	CASSPRQGRGEKLFF	TGTGCCAGCAGCCCGCGACAGGGGCGAGGTGAAAAACTGTTTTTT
14	TRBV29-1	TRBJ1-2	TRBD1	CSVEQQGQAHGYTF	TGCAGCGTTGAACAACAGGGACAGGCGCATGGCTACACCTTC
16	TRBV4-1	TRBJ2-7	TRBD2	CASSQQTSGLPYEQYF	TGCGCCAGCAGCCAACAGACTAGCGGGCTACCCTACGAGCAGTACTTC
15	TRBV30	TRBJ1-4	-	CAWTPGTPYNEKLFF	TGTGCCTGGACCCCCGGGACACCTTATAATGAAAAACTGTTTTTT
15	TRBV7-3	TRBJ1-2	TRBD1	CASSANPGQGRGYTF	TGTGCCAGCAGCGCAAATCCGGGACAGGGACGTGGCTACACCTTC
14	TRBV11-2	TRBJ2-1	TRBD2	CASSSGLARGEQFF	TGTGCCAGCAGCTCGGGACTAGCACGGGGTGAGCAGTTCTTC
14	TRBV6-5	TRBJ2-6	-	CASTGGSGANVLTF	TGTGCCAGCACCGGGGGCTCTGGGGCCAACGTCCTGACTTTC
15	TRBV25-1	TRBJ1-5	-	CASSGSDSGGKPQHF	TGTGCCAGCAGTGGCAGTGACAGCGGAGGGAAGCCCCAGCATTTT
16	TRBV6-1	TRBJ2-5	TRBD2	CASSDTAGVVGETQYF	TGTGCCAGCAGTGACACGGCGGGAGTGGTGGGAGAGACCCAGTACTTC
16	TRBV7-9	TRBJ2-1	TRBD2	CASSSGLAGVRNEQFF	TGTGCCAGCAGCTCTGGACTAGCGGGAGTAAGGAATGAGCAGTTCTTC
15	TRBV6-1	TRBJ1-1	TRBD1	CASRRAGGMNTEAFF	TGTGCCAGCAGGCGGGCAGGGGGCATGAACACTGAAGCTTTCTTT
16	TRBV25-1	TRBJ1-1	TRBD1	CASSEYETGGLTEAFF	TGTGCCAGCAGTGAATACGAGACAGGGGGGTTAACTGAAGCTTTCTTT
17	TRBV9	TRBJ1-4	-	CASSVDGTPATNEKLFF	TGTGCCAGCAGCGTAGACGGTACGCCTGCAACTAATGAAAAACTGTTTTTT
15	TRBV18	TRBJ2-5	-	CASSPVDSGWETQYF	TGTGCCAGCTCACCAGTGGATTCGGGGTGGGAGACCCAGTACTTC
14	TRBV7-7	TRBJ2-7	TRBD1	CASSPGTGTYEQYF	TGTGCCAGCAGCCCCGGGACAGGGACCTACGAGCAGTACTTC
15	TRBV7-9	TRBJ1-2	TRBD1	CASSPGTGSAYGYTF	TGTGCCAGCAGCCCCGGGACAGGGAGTGCCTATGGCTACACCTTC
15	TRBV27	TRBJ2-1	-	CASTALDLGGARQFF	TGTGCCAGCACCGCATTAGACCTTGGTGGTGCTAGGCAGTTCTTC
16	TRBV28	TRBJ1-5	-	CASGRGRVVGNQPQHF	TGTGCCAGCGGGAGAGGGAGGGTGGTGGGCAATCAGCCCCAGCATTTT
13	TRBV9	TRBJ1-1	-	CASSVAGETEAFF	TGTGCCAGCAGCGTAGCCGGGGAAACTGAAGCTTTCTTT
15	TRBV6-4	TRBJ2-1	-	CASSDTGSSYNEQFF	TGTGCCAGCAGTGACACGGGGAGCTCCTACAATGAGCAGTTCTTC
15	TRBV27	TRBJ1-2	-	CASSLGGQGLYGYTF	TGTGCCAGCAGTTTAGGAGGGCAGGGCCTCTATGGCTACACCTTC
13	TRBV19	TRBJ2-3	-	CASSSQGTDTQYF	TGTGCCAGTAGTTCGCAGGGGACAGATACGCAGTATTTT
16	TRBV30	TRBJ2-1	-	CAWRGPKMSSYNEQFF	TGTGCCTGGAGGGGGCCTAAAATGAGCTCCTACAATGAGCAGTTCTTC